These T cell receptor beta chains were read from a single sample in a study of blood T cell repertoires in COVID-19. This table comes from immunoSEQ multiplex PCR, and its TCRdb copy is limited to in-frame clones, with some not included. Among about 190,000 clones, around four fifths were seen once, and the ten largest hold approximately 19%. Sequencing was carried out using peripheral blood. The source is a human donor in a cohort sampled during active COVID-19. The CDR3 runs from the conserved cysteine through the conserved F or W. D genes are given only for firm matches. Rows may omit the clone size; those that give it use once, few, many or a size class.

clone_size	v_call	j_call	d_call	cdr3_nt	cdr3_aa
-	TRBV10-3	TRBJ1-6	-	TGTGCCACGCGGGGTGGCCAGATGAATTCACCCCTCCACTTT	CATRGGQMNSPLHF
-	TRBV5-1	TRBJ2-3	TRBD2	TGCGCCAGCAGCTTGGAGAGCGGGGGGGCCATCAGGTCAGATACGCAGTATTTT	CASSLESGGAIRSDTQYF
-	TRBV5-1	TRBJ2-1	-	TGCGCCAGCAGCTTGAATTCCCAACTAGCTAGCGATGAGCAGTTCTTC	CASSLNSQLASDEQFF
-	TRBV28	TRBJ2-5	-	TGTGCCAGCACCACTGGGCGAGAGACCCAGTACTTC	CASTTGRETQYF
-	TRBV19	TRBJ2-2	TRBD1	TGTGCCAGTAGTATTGGTCCGGGACAGGGGTACTTCGGCGGGGAGCTGTTTTTT	CASSIGPGQGYFGGELFF
once	TRBV5-1	TRBJ2-5	-	TGCGCCAGCAGCTTTTCTAGGCCCCAAGAGACCCAGTACTTC	CASSFSRPQETQYF
-	TRBV7-8	TRBJ1-2	TRBD1	TGTGCCAGCAGCCTAGGGACAGGGAACTATGGCTACACCTTC	CASSLGTGNYGYTF
-	TRBV18	TRBJ2-1	TRBD2	TGTGCCAGCTCGCTAGGGACTAGAGGGTCGCGGGGTGAGCAGTTCTTC	CASSLGTRGSRGEQFF
-	TRBV7-2	TRBJ1-3	-	TGTGCCAGCAGCTTAGGGATAGGGGGGGACACCATATATTTT	CASSLGIGGDTIYF
-	TRBV7-9	TRBJ2-1	TRBD2	TGTGCCAGCAGTATCTTTAGCGGGAGGGAGGGTGGAAAGTTCTTC	CASSIFSGREGGKFF
-	TRBV28	TRBJ2-2	TRBD1	TGTGCCAGCGGATTACCCGGGACAGGACATACCGGGGAGCTGTTTTTT	CASGLPGTGHTGELFF
few	TRBV5-1	TRBJ1-1	-	TGCGCCAGCAGCCACGGACAGACAGAGGCTTTCTTT	CASSHGQTEAFF
-	TRBV2	TRBJ2-3	TRBD2	TGTGCCAGCAGCGCAACACCGGGGGGAGGAGATACGCAGTATTTT	CASSATPGGGDTQYF
-	TRBV18	TRBJ1-5	TRBD1	TGTGCCAGCTCACCACAGGAGGGGGCGAATCAGCCCCAGCATTTT	CASSPQEGANQPQHF
-	TRBV5-4	TRBJ2-7	TRBD2	TGTGCCAGCAGCCCCCCTTCACTAGCGGGAGAAGGCAACGAGCAGTACTTC	CASSPPSLAGEGNEQYF
-	TRBV7-2	TRBJ1-2	-	TGTGCCAGCAGCTTGGGCGGAGGAATCCCTGGCTACACCTTC	CASSLGGGIPGYTF
-	TRBV2	TRBJ1-2	-	TGTGCCAGCACTTTTTCGGCCGGAGGGGGCTACACCTTC	CASTFSAGGGYTF
-	TRBV2	TRBJ2-3	TRBD2	TGTGCCAGCATGAATGGTTTCGCGGGAGGGCCTTCCACAGATACGCAGTATTTT	CASMNGFAGGPSTDTQYF
-	TRBV29-1	TRBJ2-1	-	TGCAGCGCTCTGGGCAGGGCCTACAATGAGCAGTTCTTC	CSALGRAYNEQFF
-	TRBV25-1	TRBJ1-1	TRBD1	TGTGCCAGCAGTATGGGACAGGGGATGGTTGAAGCTTTCTTT	CASSMGQGMVEAFF
-	TRBV19	TRBJ1-5	TRBD1	TGTGCCAGTAGTCGACAGGGGGGGTCAAATCAGCCCCAGCATTTT	CASSRQGGSNQPQHF
once	TRBV5-1	TRBJ1-6	TRBD1	TGCGCCAGCGGGCAGACAGGGGGCAATTCACCCCTCCACTTT	CASGQTGGNSPLHF
few	TRBV2	TRBJ1-6	-	TGTGCCAGCAGTAACTATGAATCAGGGGAAAATTCACCCCTCCACTTT	CASSNYESGENSPLHF
-	TRBV2	TRBJ2-7	-	TGTGCCAGCAGTCCGACAGATTACTACGAGCAGTACTTC	CASSPTDYYEQYF
-	TRBV5-1	TRBJ2-6	TRBD1	TGCGCCAGCAGCGTGGGACAGGCGACTCGGGCCAACGTCCTGACTTTC	CASSVGQATRANVLTF
-	TRBV30	TRBJ1-6	TRBD1	TGTGCCTGGAGTCCAGCCCCGGACAGGATTTCACCCCTCCACTTT	CAWSPAPDRISPLHF
-	TRBV24-1	TRBJ2-3	TRBD1	TGTGCCACCGAAGACAGGGCAAGCACAGATACGCAGTATTTT	CATEDRASTDTQYF
-	TRBV2	TRBJ2-1	-	TGTGCCAGCCAAGCGGGGACAGGACCCTACAATGAGCAGTTCTTC	CASQAGTGPYNEQFF
-	TRBV5-1	TRBJ2-2	TRBD1	TGCGCCAGCAGCTTAATGTCAGGGGGCCCGGACACCGGGGAGCTGTTTTTT	CASSLMSGGPDTGELFF
-	TRBV9	TRBJ1-1	-	TGTGCCAGCAGCCCCCAGAGGTCCTTGAACACTGAAGCTTTCTTT	CASSPQRSLNTEAFF
-	TRBV24-1	TRBJ2-1	TRBD2	TGTGCCACCAGTGATGCCGGGACTAGAGGTTATGAGCAGTTCTTC	CATSDAGTRGYEQFF
once	TRBV27	TRBJ1-1	-	TGTGCCAGCAGTTCCCCAGGGTCTTACACTGAAGCTTTCTTT	CASSSPGSYTEAFF
-	TRBV30	TRBJ1-1	TRBD1	TGTGCCTGGAGTCCGGGACAGGTGAACACTGAAGCTTTCTTT	CAWSPGQVNTEAFF
-	TRBV19	TRBJ2-1	-	TGTGCCAGTAGTATGTCGTACAATGAGCAGTTCTTC	CASSMSYNEQFF
-	TRBV20-1	TRBJ2-5	-	TGCAGTGCTAGTGGGCCCGCCGGGGAGACCCAGTACTTC	CSASGPAGETQYF
-	TRBV19	TRBJ2-3	TRBD2	TGTGCCAGTAGTATGTTCAGCGGGGGGGCTTCCCCAGATACGCAGTATTTT	CASSMFSGGASPDTQYF
once	TRBV12-3/TRBV12-4	TRBJ2-1	-	TGTGCCAGCAGTTTATTAGATGAGCAGTTCTTC	CASSLLDEQFF
-	TRBV5-1	TRBJ2-5	-	TGCGCCAGCAGCTTGCAAGTCCAGGGGCCAGAGACCCAGTACTTC	CASSLQVQGPETQYF
once	TRBV29-1	TRBJ2-7	TRBD1	TGCAGCGCCAGAGGGACAGGAGCCTACGAGCAGTACTTC	CSARGTGAYEQYF
-	TRBV6-5	TRBJ2-5	-	TGTGCCAGCAAAGCACCCGGGGACATCCAAGAGACCCAGTACTTC	CASKAPGDIQETQYF
once	TRBV2	TRBJ1-3	-	TGTGCCGGGAGGGTGGCTGGAAACACCATATATTTT	CAGRVAGNTIYF
few	TRBV10-3	TRBJ1-5	-	TGTGCCATCAGTGCCCAGTTGGTGGGGGCCGCTCAGCCCCAGCATTTT	CAISAQLVGAAQPQHF
-	TRBV18	TRBJ1-3	-	TGTGCCAGCTCACCTAGCTATGAGAGCTCTGGAAACACCATATATTTT	CASSPSYESSGNTIYF
-	TRBV5-1	TRBJ1-2	TRBD1	TGCGCCAGTAATCCTACAGGGGGCGGTTATGGCTACACCTTC	CASNPTGGGYGYTF
-	TRBV20-1	TRBJ2-3	TRBD2	TGCAGTGCTAGTGGACCGTTAGCGGGGGCGGGAGATACGCAGTATTTT	CSASGPLAGAGDTQYF
-	TRBV4-1	TRBJ2-1	-	TGCGCCAGCAGCCAAGACCAAGCAGGGCTACTCTTGAATGAGCAGTTCTTC	CASSQDQAGLLLNEQFF
few	TRBV6-5	TRBJ1-2	-	TGTGCCAGCAGGCAACTTTCGGGGTCTAACTATGGCTACACCTTC	CASRQLSGSNYGYTF
-	TRBV5-1	TRBJ1-2	-	TGCGCCAGCAGCTTGAGGCGTCAGGGAAATAATCTTTATGGCTACACCTTC	CASSLRRQGNNLYGYTF